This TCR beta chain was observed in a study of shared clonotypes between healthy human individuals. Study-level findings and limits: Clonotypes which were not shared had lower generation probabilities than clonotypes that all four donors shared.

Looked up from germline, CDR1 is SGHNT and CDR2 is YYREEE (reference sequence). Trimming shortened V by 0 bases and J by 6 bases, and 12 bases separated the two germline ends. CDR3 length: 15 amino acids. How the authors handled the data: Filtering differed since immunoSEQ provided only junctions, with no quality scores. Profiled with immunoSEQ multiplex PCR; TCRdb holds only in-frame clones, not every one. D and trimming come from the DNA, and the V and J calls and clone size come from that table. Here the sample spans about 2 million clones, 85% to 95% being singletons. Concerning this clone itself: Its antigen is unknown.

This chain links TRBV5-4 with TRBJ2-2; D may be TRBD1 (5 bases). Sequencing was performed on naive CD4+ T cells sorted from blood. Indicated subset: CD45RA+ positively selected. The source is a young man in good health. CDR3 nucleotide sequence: TGTGCCAGCAGCTTGGGCAGGGTAAGCGCCGGGGAGCTGTTTTTT. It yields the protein CASSLGRVSAGELFF.